This T cell receptor (beta chain) originates from a study of cytomegalovirus exposure and HLA in healthy donors. Study conclusions and caveats: Confirmation was obtained in vitro that a few CMV-associated chains are specific for CMV antigens. The study assumed roughly uniform donor sequencing depth for presence/absence analyses.

The PCR was carried out with 60 Vbeta primers and 13 Jbeta primers. This table comes from immunoSEQ multiplex PCR, and its TCRdb copy is limited to in-frame clones, with some not included. The data contain approximately 180,000 clones, around 75% of them seen just once; the ten biggest clones take up roughly 2.8%. For this clone: The antigen is not known.

Healthy donors of bone marrow made up the group. CDR1 SEHNR and CDR2 FQNEAQ come from the germline V gene (reference sequence). The CDR3 extends over 16 amino acids. V dropped 5 bases and J dropped 4; count of bases not matched to a gene: 7. The chain combines TRBV7-9 with TRBJ1-6; 8 bases agree with TRBD1. The receptor's source is a male donor in good health and CMV-seronegative. Sequences were obtained from PBMCs. This CDR3 is CASSRGQGPYNSPLHF. CDR3 DNA: TGTGCCAGCAGCCGCGGACAGGGCCCTTATAATTCACCCCTCCACTTT.